These 17 T cell receptor beta chains were all obtained from the same sample, sequenced in a study of blood T cell repertoires in COVID-19. Profiled with immunoSEQ multiplex PCR; TCRdb holds only in-frame clones, not every one. The data show a few hundred thousand clones, approximately 85% seen once. Sequencing used PBMCs or T cells enriched from blood (not recorded which). Receptors originate from a woman in her 30s who had recovered from COVID-19.

This clone was observed a single time. CDR3 in DNA: TGTGCCAGCAGCTCATGGGAGACTACCTCCCCAGACTCCTACGAGCAGTACTTC. Encoded protein: CASSSWETTSPDSYEQYF. This chain links TRBV7-9 with TRBJ2-7; tentative D call: TRBD2 (5 bases). V was cut by 4 bases and J by 0 bases, with 22 bases left in between. This CDR3 region has 18 residues. Per the germline V gene, CDR1 is SEHNR and CDR2 is FQNEAQ (reference sequence).

The chain uses TRBV7-6 and TRBJ2-3, with 12 bases lining up with TRBD2. Germline V CDR1 and CDR2: SGHVS, FNYEAQ. V shed 4 bases, J shed 3 bases, and the junction held 5 bases outside the gene matches. The CDR3 consists of 16 residues. The DNA for the CDR3 is TGTGCCAGCAGCTACCTAGCGGGAGGGATTACAGATACGCAGTATTTT. Translating it yields CASSYLAGGITDTQYF.

The chain combines TRBV10-3 with TRBJ2-7; D not certain. This CDR3 region has 12 residues. Germline-derived CDR1 and CDR2 are ENHRY and SYGVKD. Between the trimmed V and J ends, which lost 2 bases and 3 bases, there was a span of 5 bases. The CDR3 nucleotides are TGTGCCATCAGTGAGCCCTACTACGAGCAGTACTTC. Translating gives CAISEPYYEQYF.

V and J are TRBV28 and TRBJ1-3; maybe TRBD1 (6 bases). V shed 4 bases and J shed 0 bases, with 10 bases lying between them. This CDR3 is 15 amino acids long. In germline, CDR1 is MDHEN, CDR2 SYDVKM. DNA for the CDR3: TGTGCCAGCAGTTACAGGGAAGACTCTGGAAACACCATATATTTT. Its protein is CASSYREDSGNTIYF.

The V gene is TRBV4-1, the J gene TRBJ1-4; TRBD1 matches 9 bases. The CDR3 runs to 16 residues. With 3 bases clipped from V and 10 bases from J, the junction kept 12 bases outside the gene matches. Germline loops: CDR1 MGHRA, CDR2 YSYEKL. The CDR3: CASSHARDRDSLKLFF. CDR3 nucleotides: TGCGCCAGCAGCCATGCCCGGGACAGGGATTCTTTAAAACTGTTTTTT.

The V and J genes are TRBV10-2 and TRBJ1-2; D unresolved. This CDR3 is built from 15 residues. V lost 5 bases and J lost 3, with 16 bases in between. Germline assignment: CDR1 WSHSY and CDR2 SAAADI. In DNA form, the CDR3 reads TGCGCCAGCAGTACCGACCGGTCTCGGGACTATGGCTACACCTTC. This codes for CASSTDRSRDYGYTF.

V is TRBV10-2 and J is TRBJ2-2; D gene unclear. Germline V gene sequence: CDR1 WSHSY, CDR2 SAAADI. Trimming left V 4 bases short and J 3 bases short, with 12 bases between. This CDR3 spans 15 amino acids. CDR3 DNA: TGCGCCAGCAGTGTCAGTAGAGGTTACACCGGGGAGCTGTTTTTT. Protein sequence: CASSVSRGYTGELFF.

The J gene is TRBJ1-5, the V gene TRBV19; D is ambiguous. Trimming stripped 3 bases from V and 0 bases from J, with 9 bases between. Germline V gives CDR1 LNHDA, CDR2 SQIVND (reference sequence). The CDR3 contains 15 residues. The CDR3 DNA follows: TGTGCCAGTAGTATGAGCGCCTATAGCAATCAGCCCCAGCATTTT. This translates into CASSMSAYSNQPQHF.

This clone appeared a single time. The chain has TRBV7-3 and TRBJ2-3, with D possibly TRBD1 on 6 matching bases. Germline values: CDR1 SGHTA, CDR2 FQGTGA. Trimming cost V 3 bases and J 2 bases, with 12 bases left between them. There are 15 residues in the CDR3. The CDR3 coding sequence is TGTGCCAGCAGCTTGGACAGAGTAACCACAGATACGCAGTATTTT. The encoded protein is CASSLDRVTTDTQYF. The full variable domain, with the rest looked up from reference TRBV7-3 and TRBJ2-3, is GAGVSQTPSNKVTEKGKYVELRCDPISGHTALYWYRQSLGQGPEFLIYFQGTGAADDSGLPNDRFFAVRPEGSVSTLKIQRTERGDSAVYLCASSLDRVTTDTQYFGPGTRLTVL.

For this clone: The sample contains more than one DNA sequence encoding this CDR3. J is TRBJ1-1 and V is TRBV6-5; D unresolved. V lost 6 bases and J 0 bases, leaving 5 bases between the germline ends. The CDR3 is 12 amino acids. Looked up from germline, CDR1 is MNHEY and CDR2 is SVGAGI. CDR3 sequence: CASSRMNTEAFF. Here the CDR3 DNA reads TGTGCCAGCAGCAGAATGAACACTGAAGCTTTCTTT.

There are a few counts of this clone. V gene TRBV27 combines with J gene TRBJ1-2; TRBD1 is a possible D gene (5 bases). CDR1 is MNHEY and CDR2 is SMNVEV in the germline V gene (reference sequence). This CDR3 comprises 15 residues. V was shortened by 5 bases and J by 7 bases, with 20 bases between the two germline ends. Here the CDR3 reads CASSPPGRAIGGYTF. Here the CDR3 DNA reads TGTGCCAGCAGTCCCCCAGGGAGGGCTATTGGTGGCTACACCTTC.

The sample holds one count of this clone. The chain has TRBV28 and TRBJ1-4; 11 bases are a match to TRBD1. This CDR3 is 16 amino acids long. V trimming: 2 bases; J trimming: 5 bases; junction bases outside the gene matches: 4. CDR1 and CDR2 from the germline V gene are MDHEN and SYDVKM. Here the CDR3 reads CASSLLGQGANEKLFF. The CDR3 DNA reads as TGTGCCAGCAGTTTACTCGGACAGGGGGCGAATGAAAAACTGTTTTTT.

CDR3 residues: CASSEPWETGELFF. CDR3 nucleotides: TGTGCCAGCAGTGAACCCTGGGAGACCGGGGAGCTGTTTTTT. The V and J genes are TRBV25-1 and TRBJ2-2; maybe TRBD2 (5 bases). The CDR3 loop spans 14 amino acids. The germline CDR1 and CDR2 sequences are MGHDK and SYGVNS. Trimming took off 2 bases at V and 5 bases at J, with 9 bases between the two ends.

J is TRBJ1-2 and V is TRBV12-3 or TRBV12-4; perhaps TRBD1 as D (5 bases). The CDR3 totals 12 residues. The germline V and J ends were trimmed by 3 bases and 8 bases, with 10 bases remaining between them. The CDR3 loop reads CASSFGQGGYTF. Here the CDR3 DNA reads TGTGCCAGCAGTTTTGGGCAGGGAGGCTACACCTTC.

The V call is TRBV18, the J call TRBJ2-1; the match to TRBD2 covers 11 bases. CDR1 is KGHSH and CDR2 is LQKENI in the germline V gene. J was trimmed by 5 bases and V by 4 bases; bases with no gene match: 7. There are 16 residues in the CDR3. CDR3 nucleotides: TGTGCCAGCTCACAAATGACTAGCGGGACCCACAATGAGCAGTTCTTC. This encodes CASSQMTSGTHNEQFF. The whole variable domain, filled in from reference TRBV18 and TRBJ2-1, reads NAGVMQNPRHLVRRRGQEARLRCSPMKGHSHVYWYRQLPEEGLKFMVYLQKENIIDESGMPKERFSAEFPKEGPSILRIQQVVRGDSAAYFCASSQMTSGTHNEQFFGPGTRLTVL.

The chain recombines TRBV20-1 with TRBJ2-3; no clear D. V shed 4 bases and J shed 9 bases, with 11 bases lying between them. The germline V gene encodes CDR1 DFQATT and CDR2 SNEGSKA (reference sequence). The CDR3 sequence is 11 residues long. The CDR3 DNA sequence: TGCAGTGCTACCTCCTTCGAGACGCAGTATTTT. This gives the protein CSATSFETQYF.

The V and J genes are TRBV27 and TRBJ1-1, with 9 bases matching TRBD1. CDR3 length: 15 residues. With V trimmed by 3 bases and J by 4 bases, 6 bases remained unmatched. The germline V gene has CDR1 MNHEY and CDR2 SMNVEV (reference sequence). The CDR3 region is CASSLIQGASTEAFF. As DNA, the CDR3 is TGTGCCAGCAGTTTGATACAGGGGGCGTCCACTGAAGCTTTCTTT.